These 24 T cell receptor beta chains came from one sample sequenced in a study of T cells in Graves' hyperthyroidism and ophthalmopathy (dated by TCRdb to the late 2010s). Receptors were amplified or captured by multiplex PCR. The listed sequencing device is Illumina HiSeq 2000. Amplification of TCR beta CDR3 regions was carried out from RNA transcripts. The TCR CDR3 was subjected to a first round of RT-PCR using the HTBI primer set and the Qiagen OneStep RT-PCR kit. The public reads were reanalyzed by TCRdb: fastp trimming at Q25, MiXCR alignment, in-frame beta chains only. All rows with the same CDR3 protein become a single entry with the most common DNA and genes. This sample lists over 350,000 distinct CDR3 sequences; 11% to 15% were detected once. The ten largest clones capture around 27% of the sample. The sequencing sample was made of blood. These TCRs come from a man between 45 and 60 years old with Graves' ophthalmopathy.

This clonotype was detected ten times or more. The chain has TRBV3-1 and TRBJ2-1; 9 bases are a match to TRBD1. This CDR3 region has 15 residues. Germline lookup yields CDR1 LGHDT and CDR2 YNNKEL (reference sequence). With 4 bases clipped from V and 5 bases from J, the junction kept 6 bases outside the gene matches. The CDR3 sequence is CASSLKGQGHNEQFF. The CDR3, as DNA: TGTGCCAGCAGCCTAAAGGGACAGGGTCACAATGAGCAGTTCTTC.

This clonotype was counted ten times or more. The CDR3 coding sequence is TGCGCCAGCAGCCAAGCAGAGGGGGGGAACTACGAGCAGTACTTC. Encoded protein: CASSQAEGGNYEQYF. The chain joins TRBV4-1 to TRBJ2-7, with D perhaps TRBD2 (7 bases). The ends were cut back, 1 base at V and 3 bases at J, with 13 bases in the middle. The CDR3 is 15 amino acids. CDR1 is MGHRA and CDR2 is YSYEKL in the germline V gene.

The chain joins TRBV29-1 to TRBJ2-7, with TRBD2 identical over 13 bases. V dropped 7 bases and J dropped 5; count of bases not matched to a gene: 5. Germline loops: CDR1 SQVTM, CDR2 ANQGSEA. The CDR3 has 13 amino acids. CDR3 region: CSAGGLAGNEQYF. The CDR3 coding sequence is TGCAGCGCAGGGGGACTAGCGGGAAACGAGCAGTACTTC.

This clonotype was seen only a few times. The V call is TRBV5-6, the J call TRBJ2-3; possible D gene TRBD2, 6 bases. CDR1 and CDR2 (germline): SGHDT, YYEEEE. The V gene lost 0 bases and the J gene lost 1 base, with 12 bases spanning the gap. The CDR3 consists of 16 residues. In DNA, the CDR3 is TGTGCCAGCAGCTTGGATCCAGCGGGCCGCACAGATACGCAGTATTTT. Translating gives CASSLDPAGRTDTQYF.

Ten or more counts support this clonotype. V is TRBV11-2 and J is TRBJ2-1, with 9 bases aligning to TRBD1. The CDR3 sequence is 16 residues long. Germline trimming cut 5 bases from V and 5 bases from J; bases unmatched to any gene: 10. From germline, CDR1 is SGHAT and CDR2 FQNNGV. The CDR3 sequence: CASSNPTGGKNNEQFF. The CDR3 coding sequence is TGTGCCAGCAGCAACCCGACAGGGGGGAAGAACAATGAGCAGTTCTTC.

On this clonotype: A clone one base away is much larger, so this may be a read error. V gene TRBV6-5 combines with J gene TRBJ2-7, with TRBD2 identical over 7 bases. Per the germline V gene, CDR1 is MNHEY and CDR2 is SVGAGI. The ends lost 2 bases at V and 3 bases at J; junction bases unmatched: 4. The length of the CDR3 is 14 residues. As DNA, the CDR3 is TGTGCCAGCAGTTACACACCTAGCGGCTACGAGCAGTACTTC. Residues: CASSYTPSGYEQYF.

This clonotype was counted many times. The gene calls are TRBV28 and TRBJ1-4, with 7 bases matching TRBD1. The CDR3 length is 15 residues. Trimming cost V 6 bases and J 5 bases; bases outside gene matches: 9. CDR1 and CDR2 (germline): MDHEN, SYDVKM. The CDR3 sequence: CASRPRTGGNEKLFF. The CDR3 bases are TGTGCCAGCAGACCCCGGACAGGTGGAAATGAAAAACTGTTTTTT. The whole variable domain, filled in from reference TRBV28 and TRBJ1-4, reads DVKVTQSSRYLVKRTGEKVFLECVQDMDHENMFWYRQDPGLGLRLIYFSYDVKMKEKGDIPEGYSVSREKKERFSLILESASTNQTSMYLCASRPRTGGNEKLFFGSGTQLSVL.

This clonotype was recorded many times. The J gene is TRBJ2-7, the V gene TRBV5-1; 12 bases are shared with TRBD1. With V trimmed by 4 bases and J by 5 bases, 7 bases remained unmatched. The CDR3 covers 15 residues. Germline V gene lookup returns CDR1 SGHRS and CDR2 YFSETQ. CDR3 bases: TGCGCCAGCAGCAGAACCGGGACAGGGGGCGACGAGCAGTACTTC. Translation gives CASSRTGTGGDEQYF.

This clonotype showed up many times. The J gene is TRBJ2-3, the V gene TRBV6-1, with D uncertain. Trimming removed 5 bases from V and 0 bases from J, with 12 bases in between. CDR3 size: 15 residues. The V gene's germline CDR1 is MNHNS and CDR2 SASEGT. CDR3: CASSSPRASTDTQYF. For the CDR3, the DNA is TGTGCCAGCAGTTCCCCCCGGGCCAGCACAGATACGCAGTATTTT.

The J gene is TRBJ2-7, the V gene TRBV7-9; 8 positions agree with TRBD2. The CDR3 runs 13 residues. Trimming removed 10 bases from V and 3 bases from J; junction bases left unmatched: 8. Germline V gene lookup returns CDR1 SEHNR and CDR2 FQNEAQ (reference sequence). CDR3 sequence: CATGGGLDYEQYF. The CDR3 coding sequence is TGTGCCACGGGAGGGGGGTTAGACTACGAGCAGTACTTC.

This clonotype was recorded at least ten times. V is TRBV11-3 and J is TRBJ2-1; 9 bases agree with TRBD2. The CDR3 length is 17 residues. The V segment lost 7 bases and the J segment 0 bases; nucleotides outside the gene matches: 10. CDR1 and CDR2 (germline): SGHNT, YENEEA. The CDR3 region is CASTFPRGRDSYNEQFF. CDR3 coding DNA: TGTGCCAGCACCTTCCCTCGCGGGAGGGACTCCTACAATGAGCAGTTCTTC. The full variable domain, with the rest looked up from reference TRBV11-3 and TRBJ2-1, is EAGVVQSPRYKIIEKKQPVAFWCNPISGHNTLYWYLQNLGQGPELLIRYENEEAVDDSQLPKDRFSAERLKGVDSTLKIQPAELGDSAVYLCASTFPRGRDSYNEQFFGPGTRLTVL.

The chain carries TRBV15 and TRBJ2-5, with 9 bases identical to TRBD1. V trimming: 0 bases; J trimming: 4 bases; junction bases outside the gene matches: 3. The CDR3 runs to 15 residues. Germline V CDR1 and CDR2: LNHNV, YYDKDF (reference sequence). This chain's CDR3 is CATSRDPTGGETQYF. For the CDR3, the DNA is TGTGCCACCAGCAGAGATCCGACAGGGGGAGAGACCCAGTACTTC.

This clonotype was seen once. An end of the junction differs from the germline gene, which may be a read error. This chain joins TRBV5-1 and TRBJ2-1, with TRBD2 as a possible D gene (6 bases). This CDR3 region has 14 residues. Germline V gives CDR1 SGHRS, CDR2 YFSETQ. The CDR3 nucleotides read TGCGCCAGCGGCTTTAGCGGTTCCTACAATGAGCAGTTCTTC. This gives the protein CASGFSGSYNEQFF. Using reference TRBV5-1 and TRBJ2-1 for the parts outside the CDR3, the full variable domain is KAGVTQTPRYLIKTRGQQVTLSCSPISGHRSVSWYQQTPGQGLQFLFEYFSETQRNKGNFPGRFSGRQFSNSRSEMNVSTLELGDSALYLCASGFSGSYNEQFFGPGTRLTVL.

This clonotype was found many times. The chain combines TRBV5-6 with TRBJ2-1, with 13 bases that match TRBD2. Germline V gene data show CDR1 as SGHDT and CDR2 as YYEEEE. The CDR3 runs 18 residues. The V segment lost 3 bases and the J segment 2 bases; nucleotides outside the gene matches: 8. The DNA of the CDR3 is TGTGCCAGCAGCTCGAGGACTAGCGGGAGAGTAACCTACAATGAGCAGTTCTTC. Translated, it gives CASSSRTSGRVTYNEQFF.

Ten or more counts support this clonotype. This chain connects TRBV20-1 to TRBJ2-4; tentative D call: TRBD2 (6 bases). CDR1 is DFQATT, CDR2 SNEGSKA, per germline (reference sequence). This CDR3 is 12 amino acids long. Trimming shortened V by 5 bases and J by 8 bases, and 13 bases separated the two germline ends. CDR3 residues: CSAVSGPDIQYF. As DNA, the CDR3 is TGCAGTGCTGTTAGCGGCCCAGACATTCAGTACTTC.

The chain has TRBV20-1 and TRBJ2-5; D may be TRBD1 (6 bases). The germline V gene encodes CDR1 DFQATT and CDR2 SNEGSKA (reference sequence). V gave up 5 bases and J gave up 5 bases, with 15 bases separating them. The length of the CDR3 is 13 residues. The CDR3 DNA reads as TGCAGTGCTTCGTCCGGGACATTGGAGACCCAGTACTTC. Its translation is CSASSGTLETQYF.

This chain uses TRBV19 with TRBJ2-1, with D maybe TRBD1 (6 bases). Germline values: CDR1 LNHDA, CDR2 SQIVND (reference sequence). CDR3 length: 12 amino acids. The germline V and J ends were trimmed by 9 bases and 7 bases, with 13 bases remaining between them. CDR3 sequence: CASDNQGNEQFF. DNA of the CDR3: TGTGCCAGCGACAACCAGGGGAATGAGCAGTTCTTC. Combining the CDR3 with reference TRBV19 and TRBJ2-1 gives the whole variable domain DGGITQSPKYLFRKEGQNVTLSCEQNLNHDAMYWYRQDPGQGLRLIYYSQIVNDFQKGDIAEGYSVSREKKESFPLTVTSAQKNPTAFYLCASDNQGNEQFFGPGTRLTVL.

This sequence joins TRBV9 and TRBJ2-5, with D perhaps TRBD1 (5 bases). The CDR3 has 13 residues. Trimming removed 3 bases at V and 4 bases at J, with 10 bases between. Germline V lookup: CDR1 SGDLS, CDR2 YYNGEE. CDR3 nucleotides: TGTGCCAGCAGCGCCGGACAAATAGAGACCCAGTACTTC. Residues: CASSAGQIETQYF.

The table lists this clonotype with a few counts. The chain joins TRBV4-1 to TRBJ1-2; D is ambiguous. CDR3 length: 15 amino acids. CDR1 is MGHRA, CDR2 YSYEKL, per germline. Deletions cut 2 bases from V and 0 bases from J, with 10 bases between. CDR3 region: CASSQTPGTNYGYTF. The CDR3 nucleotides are TGCGCCAGCAGCCAAACCCCGGGAACTAACTATGGCTACACCTTC.

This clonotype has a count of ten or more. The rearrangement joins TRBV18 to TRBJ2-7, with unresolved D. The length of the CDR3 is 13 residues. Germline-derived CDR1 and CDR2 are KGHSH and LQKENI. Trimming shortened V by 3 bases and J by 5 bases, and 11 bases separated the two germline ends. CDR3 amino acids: CASSPSRSNEQYF. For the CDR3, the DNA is TGTGCCAGCTCACCTAGCAGGTCAAACGAGCAGTACTTC. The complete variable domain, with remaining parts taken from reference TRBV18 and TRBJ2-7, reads NAGVMQNPRHLVRRRGQEARLRCSPMKGHSHVYWYRQLPEEGLKFMVYLQKENIIDESGMPKERFSAEFPKEGPSILRIQQVVRGDSAAYFCASSPSRSNEQYFGPGTRLTVT.

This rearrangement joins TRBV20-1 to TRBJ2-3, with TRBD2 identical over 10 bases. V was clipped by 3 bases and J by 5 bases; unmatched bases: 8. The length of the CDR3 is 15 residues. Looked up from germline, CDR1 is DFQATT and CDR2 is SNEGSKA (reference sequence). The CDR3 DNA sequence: TGCAGTGCTAGTGGCCTAGCGGGAGATCTAGATACGCAGTATTTT. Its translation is CSASGLAGDLDTQYF.

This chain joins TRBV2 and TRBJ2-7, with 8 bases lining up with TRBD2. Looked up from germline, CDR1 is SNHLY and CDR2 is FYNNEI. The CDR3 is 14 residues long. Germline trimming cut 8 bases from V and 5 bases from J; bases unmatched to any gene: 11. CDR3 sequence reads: CASGCSGSGNEQYF. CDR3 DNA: TGTGCCAGCGGATGCAGCGGGAGTGGCAACGAGCAGTACTTC.

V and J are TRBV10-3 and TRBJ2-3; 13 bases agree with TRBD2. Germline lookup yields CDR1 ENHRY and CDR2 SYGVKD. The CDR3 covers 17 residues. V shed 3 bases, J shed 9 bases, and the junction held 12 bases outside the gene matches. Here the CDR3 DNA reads TGTGCCATCAGTGACCAACTAGCGGGAGGGCCGAAAGTCACGCAGTATTTT. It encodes CAISDQLAGGPKVTQYF.

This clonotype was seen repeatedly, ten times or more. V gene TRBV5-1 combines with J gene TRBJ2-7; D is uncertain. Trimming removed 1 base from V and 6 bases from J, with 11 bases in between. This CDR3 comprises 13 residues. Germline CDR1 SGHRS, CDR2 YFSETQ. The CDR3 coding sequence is TGCGCCAGCAGCTTGTCCTTGAATCTCGAGCAGTACTTC. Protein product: CASSLSLNLEQYF. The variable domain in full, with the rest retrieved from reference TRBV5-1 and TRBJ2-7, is KAGVTQTPRYLIKTRGQQVTLSCSPISGHRSVSWYQQTPGQGLQFLFEYFSETQRNKGNFPGRFSGRQFSNSRSEMNVSTLELGDSALYLCASSLSLNLEQYFGPGTRLTVT.